Listed below are T cell receptor beta chains from one sample, sequenced in a study of CD8+ T cells in alopecia areata. Only in-frame clones appear in the TCRdb table, and some are missing; sequencing was by immunoSEQ multiplex PCR. The sample shows about 110,000 clones, roughly 89% of them seen only once. The specimen comprised CD8+ T cells sorted from blood, sampled at week 24, from a patient treated with tofacitinib. The receptors derive from a human donor with alopecia areata. Both conserved end residues are part of each CDR3. D genes are given only for firm matches. The size of a clone is reported for some rows only, either as once, few or many, or as a class for expanded clones.

TRBJ2-1 TRBD2 - TRBV7-3 CASSLMGSGGQHNEQFF TGTGCCAGCAGCTTAATGGGTAGCGGGGGGCAACACAATGAGCAGTTCTTC
TRBJ2-2 - - TRBV27 CASSLGRGASAGELFF TGTGCCAGCAGTTTGGGCAGGGGGGCGTCCGCCGGGGAGCTGTTTTTT
TRBJ1-5 TRBD1 - TRBV10-3 CAISEAQDRALHQPQHF TGTGCCATCAGTGAGGCGCAGGACAGGGCGCTTCATCAGCCCCAGCATTTT
TRBJ2-1 - - TRBV5-6 CASSYGYGEQFF TGTGCCAGCAGCTACGGGTACGGTGAGCAGTTCTTC
TRBJ2-2 - - TRBV29-1 CSVPDPLTGELFF TGCAGCGTCCCTGACCCCCTCACCGGGGAGCTGTTTTTT
TRBJ2-1 TRBD1 few TRBV2 CASRGTRTGYYNEQFF TGTGCCAGCAGGGGGACCAGGACAGGCTACTACAATGAGCAGTTCTTC
TRBJ2-5 - - TRBV19 CASSKRNSLQETQYF TGTGCCAGTAGTAAAAGGAACAGTTTACAAGAGACCCAGTACTTC
TRBJ2-3 TRBD1 - TRBV28 CASSTPRQGSDTQYF TGTGCCAGCAGCACCCCCCGACAGGGATCAGATACGCAGTATTTT
TRBJ2-5 - - TRBV7-6 CASSPGVDRKETQYF TGTGCCAGCAGCCCAGGGGTAGACAGAAAAGAGACCCAGTACTTC
TRBJ2-1 - - TRBV7-8 CASSSYQVSYNEQFF TGTGCCAGCAGCTCCTACCAGGTATCGTACAATGAGCAGTTCTTC
TRBJ1-1 - - TRBV30 CAWSLSIGTEAFF TGTGCCTGGAGTTTGTCCATAGGAACTGAAGCTTTCTTT
TRBJ2-7 - - TRBV5-1 CASSLEAGPYEQYF TGCGCCAGCAGCTTGGAGGCGGGGCCCTACGAGCAGTACTTC
TRBJ1-1 - once TRBV7-8 CASSYLNTEAFF TGTGCCAGCAGTTATCTGAACACTGAAGCTTTCTTT
TRBJ2-5 TRBD2 - TRBV19 CASSITGGRMETQYF TGTGCCAGTAGTATAACGGGGGGTCGTATGGAGACCCAGTACTTC
TRBJ2-3 TRBD2 - TRBV9 CASSAELAGTTDTQYF TGTGCCAGCAGCGCCGAACTAGCGGGAACCACAGATACGCAGTATTTT
TRBJ2-3 TRBD2 - TRBV4-2 CASSQVGTSGYTDTQYF TGTGCCAGCAGCCAAGTTGGGACTAGCGGATACACAGATACGCAGTATTTT